The 3 T cell receptor beta chains below all came from one sample that was sequenced in a study of tumor T cells in aggressive B-cell lymphoma. This table comes from immunoSEQ multiplex PCR, and its TCRdb copy is limited to in-frame clones, with some not included. The table has over 3,000 clones, 85% seen once. Sequencing was carried out using tumor tissue. The receptors come from an adult with diffuse large B cell lymphoma.

V and J are TRBV5-8 and TRBJ1-1; 8 positions agree with TRBD1. The CDR3 spans 13 residues. V shed 4 bases, J shed 4 bases, and the junction held 3 bases outside the gene matches. The germline V gene encodes CDR1 SGHTS and CDR2 YDEGEE. As DNA, the CDR3 is TGTGCCAGCAGCAAGGACAGGGTCACTGAAGCTTTCTTT. The encoded protein is CASSKDRVTEAFF.

CDR3 DNA sequence: TGTGCCAGCAGTTTAATCACTAGCGGGGGGGCGGGAGATACGCAGTATTTT. Its translation: CASSLITSGGAGDTQYF. This chain connects TRBV27 to TRBJ2-3; 13 bases match TRBD2. Germline CDR1 MNHEY, CDR2 SMNVEV (reference sequence). The CDR3 covers 17 residues. The V gene end was trimmed by 2 bases and the J gene end by 5 bases; junction bases not matched to a gene: 7.

The V call is TRBV5-1, the J call TRBJ1-6; D perhaps matches TRBD1 (5 bases). Between the trimmed V and J ends, which lost 0 bases and 3 bases, there was a span of 7 bases. Germline CDR1 and CDR2: SGHRS and YFSETQ. The CDR3 totals 15 residues. CDR3: CASSLGQFYNSPLHF. In DNA form, the CDR3 reads TGCGCCAGCAGCTTGGGACAGTTCTATAATTCACCCCTCCACTTT.